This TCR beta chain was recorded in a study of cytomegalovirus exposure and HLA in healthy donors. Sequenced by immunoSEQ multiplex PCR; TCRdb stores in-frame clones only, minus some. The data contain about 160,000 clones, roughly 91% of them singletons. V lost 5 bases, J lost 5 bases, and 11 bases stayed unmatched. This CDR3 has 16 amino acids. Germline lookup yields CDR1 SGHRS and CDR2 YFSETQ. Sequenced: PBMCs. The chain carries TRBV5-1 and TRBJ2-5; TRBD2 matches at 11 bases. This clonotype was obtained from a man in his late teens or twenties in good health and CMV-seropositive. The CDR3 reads CASRPGTSGELETQYF. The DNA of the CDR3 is TGCGCCAGCAGGCCCGGGACTAGCGGAGAGCTGGAGACCCAGTACTTC.